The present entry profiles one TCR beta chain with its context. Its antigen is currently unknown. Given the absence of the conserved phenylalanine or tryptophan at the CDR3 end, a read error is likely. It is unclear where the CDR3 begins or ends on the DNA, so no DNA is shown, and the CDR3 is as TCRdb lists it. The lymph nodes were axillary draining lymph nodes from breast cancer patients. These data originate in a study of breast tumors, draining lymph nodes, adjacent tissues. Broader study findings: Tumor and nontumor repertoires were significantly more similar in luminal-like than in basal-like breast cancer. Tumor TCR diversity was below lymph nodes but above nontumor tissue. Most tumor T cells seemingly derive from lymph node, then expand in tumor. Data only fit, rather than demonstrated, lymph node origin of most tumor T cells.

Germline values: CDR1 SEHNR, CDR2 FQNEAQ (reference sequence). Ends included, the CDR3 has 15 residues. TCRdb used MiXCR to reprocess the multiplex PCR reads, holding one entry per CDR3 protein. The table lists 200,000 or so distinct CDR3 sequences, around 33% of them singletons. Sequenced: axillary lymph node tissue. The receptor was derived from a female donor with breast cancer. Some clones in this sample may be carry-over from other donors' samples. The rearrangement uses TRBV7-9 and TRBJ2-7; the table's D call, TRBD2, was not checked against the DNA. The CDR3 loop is CASSSSGRGSYERYC.